This T cell receptor (beta chain) appears in the sequencing data of a study of T-cell reconstitution after alpha-beta-depleted transplantation in children. This clonotype was observed at least ten times. The CDR3 covers 16 residues. CDR1 and CDR2 (germline): MDHEN, SYDVKM. Trimming at V came to 4 bases and at J to 3 bases, leaving 12 bases not matched to a gene. As it was prepared, the TCRbeta library received unique molecular identifiers. TCRdb fed the PCR reads into MiXCR, producing one record per CDR3 protein. Among approximately 340,000 distinct CDR3 sequences listed, approximately 10% were seen once.

The TCR originated in a human donor who donated a stem cell graft to a child with acute lymphoblastic leukemia. This material consisted of PBMCs from the stem cell graft donor, taken from the stem cell graft. This rearrangement joins TRBV28 to TRBJ2-7; 7 bases are a match to TRBD2. As DNA, the CDR3 is TGTGCCAGCAGTTCAGGCGGCGGGACTAAGGACTACGAGCAGTACTTC. This encodes CASSSGGGTKDYEQYF.